This T cell receptor (beta chain) was identified during a study of T cells in Graves' hyperthyroidism and ophthalmopathy. Notes on the study in general: Within blood appeared most thyroid clonotypes that had expanded above 0.001. The model forecast ophthalmopathy, anticipating it by a median about 7 months before onset.

With V trimmed by 3 bases and J by 5 bases, 7 bases remained unmatched. Germline CDR1 and CDR2: MNHEY and SMNVEV (reference sequence). This CDR3 is built from 16 residues. Amplified regions were TCR beta CDR3 sequences from RNA transcripts. HTBI primers were employed in a first-round RT-PCR of the TCR CDR3. MiXCR was run by TCRdb on the multiplex PCR reads, yielding one entry per CDR3 protein. In the table there are 500,000 to 650,000 distinct CDR3 sequences, just under 20% of which are singletons. This clonotype was observed a handful of times. The target antigen is unknown. Together with thyroid ultrasound, orbital computed tomography, serum thyroxine and TRAb, clinical symptoms were used for diagnoses.

V gene TRBV27 combines with J gene TRBJ2-2; TRBD1 matches at 9 bases. This receptor was taken from a man between 40 and 49 years old with Graves' ophthalmopathy. The specimen sequenced was blood. This CDR3 is CASSFYPGQGTGELFF. Written as DNA, the CDR3 is TGTGCCAGCAGTTTCTACCCGGGACAGGGAACCGGGGAGCTGTTTTTT.